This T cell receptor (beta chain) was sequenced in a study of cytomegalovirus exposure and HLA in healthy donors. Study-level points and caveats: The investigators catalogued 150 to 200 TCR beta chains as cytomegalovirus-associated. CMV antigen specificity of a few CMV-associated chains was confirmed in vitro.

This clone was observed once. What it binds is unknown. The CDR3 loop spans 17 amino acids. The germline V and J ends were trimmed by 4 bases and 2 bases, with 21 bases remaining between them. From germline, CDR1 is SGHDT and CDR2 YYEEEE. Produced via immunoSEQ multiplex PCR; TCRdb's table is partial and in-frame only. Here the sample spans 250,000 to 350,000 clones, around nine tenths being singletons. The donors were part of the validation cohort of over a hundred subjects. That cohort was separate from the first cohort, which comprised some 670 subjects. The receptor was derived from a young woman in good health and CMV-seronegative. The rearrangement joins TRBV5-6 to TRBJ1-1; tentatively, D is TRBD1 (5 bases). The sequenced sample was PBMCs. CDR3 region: CASSPHPGGVGNTEAFF. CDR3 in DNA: TGTGCCAGCAGCCCCCACCCCGGAGGGGTTGGTAACACTGAAGCTTTCTTT.